The 32 T cell receptor beta chains below come from one sample, sequenced in a study of T cells in Graves' hyperthyroidism and ophthalmopathy. RNA transcripts gave rise to amplified TCR beta CDR3 regions. A set of HTBI primers served as the primers for a first-round RT-PCR of the TCR CDR3. A single record per CDR3 protein comes from TCRdb applying MiXCR to the multiplex PCR reads. The sample records about half a million distinct CDR3 sequences, around a fifth being singletons. The material sequenced was blood. The receptors were gathered from a woman aged 70-85 years with Graves' ophthalmopathy.

The rearrangement links TRBV9 to TRBJ1-2; 11 nucleotides align to TRBD1. Germline V CDR1 and CDR2: SGDLS, YYNGEE. This CDR3 is 15 amino acids long. Trimming cost V 0 bases and J 8 bases; bases outside gene matches: 6. CDR3 protein: CASSVEDRGLGGYTF. In nucleotides, the CDR3 is TGTGCCAGCAGCGTAGAGGACAGGGGGCTCGGGGGCTACACCTTC.

This clonotype was recorded a few times. J is TRBJ2-7 and V is TRBV5-1, with 10 bases that match TRBD1. The germline gives CDR1 SGHRS, CDR2 YFSETQ. The CDR3 consists of 16 residues. The trim removed 4 bases at V and 5 bases at J, leaving 12 bases unmatched. The CDR3 loop is CASSGGTGDSYNEQYF. The CDR3 DNA reads as TGCGCCAGCAGCGGAGGGACAGGGGACAGCTACAACGAGCAGTACTTC. The whole variable domain, remainder taken from reference TRBV5-1 and TRBJ2-7, is KAGVTQTPRYLIKTRGQQVTLSCSPISGHRSVSWYQQTPGQGLQFLFEYFSETQRNKGNFPGRFSGRQFSNSRSEMNVSTLELGDSALYLCASSGGTGDSYNEQYFGPGTRLTVT.

This clonotype occurred many times. V usage is TRBV10-3 and J usage is TRBJ2-1; the D is unclear. CDR3 size: 14 residues. V was shortened by 6 bases and J by 5 bases, with 14 bases between the two germline ends. Germline values: CDR1 ENHRY, CDR2 SYGVKD. For the CDR3, the DNA is TGTGCCATCAGGTTGGGCCCACCCAACAATGAGCAGTTCTTC. This encodes CAIRLGPPNNEQFF.

This clonotype was seen only a few times. The V and J genes are TRBV20-1 and TRBJ2-7, with 7 bases aligning to TRBD1. The V gene's germline CDR1 is DFQATT and CDR2 SNEGSKA (reference sequence). With V trimmed by 4 bases and J by 6 bases, 6 bases remained unmatched. The CDR3 spans 12 residues. CDR3 amino acids: CSATRTGSEQYF. CDR3 coding DNA: TGCAGTGCTACTCGGACAGGCAGCGAGCAGTACTTC.

Ten or more counts support this clonotype. This rearrangement joins TRBV28 to TRBJ1-1, with D unclear. The V gene's germline CDR1 is MDHEN and CDR2 SYDVKM. The CDR3 consists of 16 residues. Trimming stripped 4 bases from V and 0 bases from J, with 15 bases between. CDR3 DNA sequence: TGTGCCAGCAGTTCGGGTGGACTTGGGATGAACACTGAAGCTTTCTTT. Translating gives CASSSGGLGMNTEAFF.

This clonotype has just a few counts. The germline gene is not matched at one end of the junction; a read error may be the cause. CDR3 bases: TGTGCCAGCATTTTACAATCCGGGACAGGGGTAGAGACCCAGTACTTC. Translated: CASILQSGTGVETQYF. The chain has TRBV12-3 or TRBV12-4 and TRBJ2-5; 10 bases map to TRBD1. The CDR3 is made up of 16 amino acids.

V is TRBV27 and J is TRBJ1-1; the match to TRBD1 covers 11 bases. This CDR3 comprises 15 residues. V lost 5 bases, J lost 4 bases, and 6 bases stayed unmatched. CDR1 and CDR2 from the germline V gene are MNHEY and SMNVEV (reference sequence). CDR3 DNA sequence: TGTGCCAGCAGTCGGACAGGGGGCGTCGGCACTGAAGCTTTCTTT. It encodes CASSRTGGVGTEAFF.

The chain is built from TRBV27 and TRBJ2-2; D unresolved. CDR1 MNHEY and CDR2 SMNVEV come from the germline V gene (reference sequence). The V and J ends lost 6 bases and 1 base respectively, with 9 bases between them. The CDR3 has 14 residues. CDR3: CASRNYLNTGELFF. The CDR3, as DNA: TGTGCCAGCAGAAATTACCTGAACACCGGGGAGCTGTTTTTT.

This clonotype showed up just a few times. The rearrangement uses TRBV30 and TRBJ2-5, with a possible D match to TRBD2 (6 bases). This CDR3 region has 15 residues. CDR1 and CDR2 from the germline V gene are GTSNPN and SVGIG (reference sequence). Trimming took off 2 bases at V and 0 bases at J, with 13 bases between the two ends. The CDR3, as DNA: TGTGCCTGGAGTACCGGGGGAGCATACCAAGAGACCCAGTACTTC. Translation gives CAWSTGGAYQETQYF.

A few counts support this clonotype. This rearrangement joins TRBV27 to TRBJ2-4; 10 bases line up with TRBD1. Germline CDR1 MNHEY, CDR2 SMNVEV (reference sequence). The length of the CDR3 is 16 residues. With 4 bases clipped from V and 0 bases from J, the junction kept 3 bases outside the gene matches. The CDR3 here is CASSWGDRGAKNIQYF. The CDR3 DNA reads TGTGCCAGCAGTTGGGGGGACAGGGGAGCCAAAAACATTCAGTACTTC.

This sequence joins TRBV20-1 and TRBJ2-2, with TRBD1 as a possible D gene (6 bases). Germline loops: CDR1 DFQATT, CDR2 SNEGSKA (reference sequence). The CDR3 is 17 residues long. Trimming shortened V by 0 bases and J by 1 base, and 15 bases separated the two germline ends. The CDR3 DNA reads as TGCAGTGCTAGAGACCCTCAGGGGAGTGGGAACACCGGGGAGCTGTTTTTT. It encodes CSARDPQGSGNTGELFF.

There are a few counts of this clonotype. CDR3 nucleotides: TGTGCCAGCAGTACTCGACCAGGGGGGCACATTCAGTACTTC. It yields the protein CASSTRPGGHIQYF. The chain joins TRBV6-5 to TRBJ2-4; perhaps TRBD1 as D (7 bases). The CDR3 is 14 amino acids. The germline CDR1 and CDR2 sequences are MNHEY and SVGAGI. The V and J ends lost 5 bases and 8 bases respectively, with 16 bases between them.

This chain joins TRBV20-1 and TRBJ1-2; the D gene is possibly TRBD1 (6 bases). The CDR3 has 14 amino acids. Trimming pared 6 bases from V and 2 bases from J, leaving 16 bases between. From germline, CDR1 is DFQATT and CDR2 SNEGSKA (reference sequence). This CDR3 reads CSARRDIGNYGYTF. CDR3 nucleotide sequence: TGCAGTGCCCGCCGGGACATTGGGAACTATGGCTACACCTTC.

This clonotype came up a few times. The chain couples TRBV6-2 or TRBV6-3 to TRBJ2-1; TRBD1 aligns across 9 bases. The ends lost 7 bases at V and 2 bases at J; junction bases unmatched: 3. The germline gives CDR1 MNHEY, CDR2 SVGEGT. The CDR3 sequence is 14 residues long. The CDR3 protein is CASMGTGTYNEQFF. The DNA of the CDR3 is TGTGCCAGCATGGGGACAGGGACCTACAATGAGCAGTTCTTC.

The CDR3 is CASSLEMYPAGVGDTQYF. CDR3 in DNA: TGTGCCAGCAGCTTAGAGATGTACCCAGCGGGAGTGGGAGATACGCAGTATTTT. V and J are TRBV7-9 and TRBJ2-3, with 8 positions matching TRBD2. The CDR3 covers 18 residues. Unmatched junction bases numbered 14, after V lost 1 base and J lost 5 bases. Germline V lookup: CDR1 SEHNR, CDR2 FQNEAQ (reference sequence).

This clonotype has a count of ten or more. V is TRBV28 and J is TRBJ2-3; 9 bases fit TRBD2. Germline values: CDR1 MDHEN, CDR2 SYDVKM. The CDR3 loop spans 17 amino acids. The V gene end was trimmed by 5 bases and the J gene end by 2 bases; junction bases not matched to a gene: 11. CDR3 protein: CASSPRWASGNTDTQYF. In DNA form, the CDR3 reads TGTGCCAGCAGTCCCCGATGGGCTAGCGGGAACACAGATACGCAGTATTTT.

This chain links TRBV6-6 with TRBJ1-4; TRBD1 is a possible D gene (5 bases). V shed 2 bases and J shed 7 bases, with 14 bases lying between them. Germline V gives CDR1 MNHNY, CDR2 SVGAGI (reference sequence). The CDR3 has 15 residues. CDR3 sequence reads: CASSYEGAPREKLFF. For the CDR3, the DNA is TGTGCCAGCAGTTACGAAGGGGCGCCGCGTGAAAAACTGTTTTTT.

The chain has TRBV20-1 and TRBJ1-2, with D unclear. Per the germline V gene, CDR1 is DFQATT and CDR2 is SNEGSKA (reference sequence). Trimming removed 0 bases at V and 7 bases at J, with 15 bases between. This CDR3 spans 14 amino acids. CDR3 DNA sequence: TGCAGTGCTAGAGAAGGTTCTGTTGCCGTTGGCTACACCTTC. Its protein product is CSAREGSVAVGYTF.

The DNA of the CDR3 is TGTGCCAGCAGCGTCGCTAGCGGACCCTACAATGAGCAGTTCTTC. It encodes CASSVASGPYNEQFF. V gene TRBV9 combines with J gene TRBJ2-1; the match to TRBD2 covers 7 bases. The CDR3 runs 15 residues. The germline V gene encodes CDR1 SGDLS and CDR2 YYNGEE. Losses at the gene ends were 2 bases for V and 2 bases for J; bases not matched to a gene: 4.

The V and J genes are TRBV3-1 and TRBJ2-3; D remains ambiguous. Trimming pared 1 base from V and 0 bases from J, leaving 8 bases between. The CDR3 loop spans 15 amino acids. The germline CDR1 and CDR2 sequences are LGHDT and YNNKEL (reference sequence). As DNA, the CDR3 is TGTGCCAGCAGCCAAGGGCAACAGAGCACAGATACGCAGTATTTT. This encodes CASSQGQQSTDTQYF.

This clonotype was observed a handful of times. The CDR3, as DNA: TGTGCCAGCAGCCAATGGGAGGGAGGCTACACCTTC. It translates to CASSQWEGGYTF. The chain recombines TRBV3-1 with TRBJ1-2; no firm D call. Per the germline V gene, CDR1 is LGHDT and CDR2 is YNNKEL (reference sequence). Trimming stripped 2 bases from V and 8 bases from J, with 9 bases between. The CDR3 runs 12 residues.

The chain links TRBV6-1 to TRBJ1-1, with D unclear. The CDR3 runs to 11 residues. V was shortened by 4 bases and J by 5 bases, with 5 bases between the two germline ends. The germline V gene has CDR1 MNHNS and CDR2 SASEGT. CDR3 region: CASSARTEAFF. As DNA, the CDR3 is TGTGCCAGCAGTGCAAGAACTGAAGCTTTCTTT.

This clonotype was found a few times. The J gene is TRBJ2-7, the V gene TRBV27, with D unresolved. Germline V gives CDR1 MNHEY, CDR2 SMNVEV (reference sequence). With 9 bases removed from V and 3 bases from J, the gap between germline ends came to 12 bases. The CDR3 is made up of 12 amino acids. CDR3 protein: CASRAFGYEQYF. Here the CDR3 DNA reads TGTGCCAGTAGAGCCTTCGGCTACGAGCAGTACTTC.

This clonotype has only a few counts. This sequence joins TRBV7-2 and TRBJ2-4, with 7 bases fitting TRBD2. V was clipped by 3 bases and J by 5 bases; unmatched bases: 4. The CDR3 runs to 14 residues. Germline CDR1 is SGHTA and CDR2 is FQGNSA. The CDR3 DNA is TGTGCCAGCAGCTTTACGGGGGGAGAAAACATTCAGTACTTC. It specifies CASSFTGGENIQYF.

The chain combines TRBV24-1 with TRBJ2-3, with unresolved D. V shed 6 bases and J shed 2 bases, with 14 bases lying between them. The CDR3 length is 15 residues. Germline loops: CDR1 KGHDR, CDR2 SFDVKD. Here the CDR3 DNA reads TGTGCCACCAGTTCCAGACACTCGGTCACAGATACGCAGTATTTT. This sequence encodes CATSSRHSVTDTQYF.

The rearrangement links TRBV20-1 to TRBJ2-3, with TRBD2 matching 7 bases. The CDR3 length is 15 residues. The germline gives CDR1 DFQATT, CDR2 SNEGSKA (reference sequence). J lost 1 base, V lost 2 bases, and 6 bases had no gene match. The CDR3, as DNA: TGCAGTGCTAGATCTTCTAGCGGACGCACAGATACGCAGTATTTT. Translating it yields CSARSSSGRTDTQYF.

The rearrangement links TRBV30 to TRBJ2-1; D perhaps matches TRBD2 (6 bases). V lost 2 bases to trimming and J lost 9 bases, with 20 bases between them. CDR1 is GTSNPN, CDR2 SVGIG, per germline (reference sequence). This CDR3 is built from 15 residues. CDR3 sequence reads: CAWSFFGTASSEQFF. In DNA, the CDR3 is TGTGCCTGGAGTTTCTTCGGGACTGCCTCGAGTGAGCAGTTCTTC.

This clonotype was observed many times. The chain joins TRBV28 to TRBJ1-2; the D is unclear. This CDR3 region has 12 residues. Germline V lookup: CDR1 MDHEN, CDR2 SYDVKM. V gave up 3 bases and J gave up 5 bases, with 7 bases separating them. The CDR3 here is CASSLKSYGYTF. CDR3 sequence (DNA): TGTGCCAGCAGTTTGAAGAGTTATGGCTACACCTTC.

Regarding this clonotype: A single base separates this from a much larger clone, so it may be a read error. This rearrangement joins TRBV7-2 to TRBJ1-1; TRBD1 might be the D (6 bases). The CDR3 is 13 residues long. Germline lookup yields CDR1 SGHTA and CDR2 FQGNSA. In DNA form, the CDR3 reads TGTGCCAACAGCTTCAGGGGGAACACTGAAGCTTTCTTT. Translated, it gives CANSFRGNTEAFF. Together with reference TRBV7-2 and TRBJ1-1, the CDR3 gives the full variable domain: GAGVSQSPSNKVTEKGKDVELRCDPISGHTALYWYRQSLGQGLEFLIYFQGNSAPDKSGLPSDRFSAERTGGSVSTLTIQRTQQEDSAVYLCANSFRGNTEAFFGQGTRLTVV.

This clonotype was counted ten times or more. This chain uses TRBV28 with TRBJ2-7; D gene ambiguous. The germline V gene encodes CDR1 MDHEN and CDR2 SYDVKM. The CDR3 consists of 14 residues. Trimming shortened V by 4 bases and J by 3 bases, and 13 bases separated the two germline ends. CDR3 coding DNA: TGTGCCAGCAGTTCGGGTATCGGTATCTACGAGCAGTACTTC. Protein sequence: CASSSGIGIYEQYF. Drawing the rest from reference TRBV28 and TRBJ2-7, the complete variable domain is DVKVTQSSRYLVKRTGEKVFLECVQDMDHENMFWYRQDPGLGLRLIYFSYDVKMKEKGDIPEGYSVSREKKERFSLILESASTNQTSMYLCASSSGIGIYEQYFGPGTRLTVT.

There are a few counts of this clonotype. The chain recombines TRBV6-2 or TRBV6-3 with TRBJ2-3, with 8 bases matching TRBD2. V was clipped by 8 bases and J by 3 bases; unmatched bases: 10. CDR3 size: 15 residues. Per germline, CDR1 MNHEY and CDR2 SVGEGT. Here the CDR3 reads CASGFSGRTTDTQYF. The CDR3 nucleotides read TGTGCCAGCGGATTCAGCGGGAGAACAACAGATACGCAGTATTTT.

This clonotype was counted between two and nine times. The chain has TRBV30 and TRBJ1-5; no reliable D call. The V and J ends lost 0 bases and 4 bases respectively, with 7 bases between them. Germline values: CDR1 GTSNPN, CDR2 SVGIG (reference sequence). The CDR3 extends over 13 amino acids. The CDR3 nucleotides are TGTGCCTGGAGTGTACAACCGAATCAGCCCCAGCATTTT. Encoded protein: CAWSVQPNQPQHF.